These 9 T cell receptor beta chains were sequenced from one sample in a study of blood T cells in healthy people across ages. A second PCR, run for about 6 to 12 cycles, used a sample-barcoded 5' primer plus a J-beta primer mix. TCRdb reanalysed the 5' RACE reads using MiXCR and keeps one entry per CDR3 protein. The sample consists of around 1,500,000 distinct CDR3 sequences, around two fifths of them appearing once. Sequencing used blood. The source is a woman in her late teens or twenties in good health.

The V and J genes are TRBV27 and TRBJ2-7, with 9 nucleotides matching TRBD2. The CDR3 contains 15 residues. Germline lookup yields CDR1 MNHEY and CDR2 SMNVEV (reference sequence). With V trimmed by 2 bases and J by 4 bases, 6 bases remained unmatched. CDR3 sequence reads: CASSLVSGRRYEQYF. For the CDR3, the DNA is TGTGCCAGCAGTTTAGTTAGCGGGAGAAGGTACGAGCAGTACTTC.

The table lists this clonotype with a count of one. An end of the junction does not agree with germline; a read error may underlie this. The chain employs TRBV7-9 and TRBJ1-6; the match to TRBD1 covers 9 bases. The CDR3 sequence is 15 residues long. Looked up from germline, CDR1 is SEHNR and CDR2 is FQNEAQ (reference sequence). CDR3 bases: TGTGCCAGCAGCCCGGGACAGGGCTATAATTCACCCCCCCACTTT. It is translated as CASSPGQGYNSPPHF.

This clonotype was seen a few times. This sequence joins TRBV20-1 and TRBJ1-2; 7 bases fit TRBD1. CDR3 size: 13 residues. The junction had 12 bases not matched to a gene; V was cut back by 6 bases and J by 8 bases. CDR1 is DFQATT, CDR2 SNEGSKA, per germline (reference sequence). The CDR3 protein is CSASRTGVGGYTF. The CDR3, as DNA: TGCAGTGCCTCCAGAACAGGGGTCGGCGGCTACACCTTC.

The chain's CDR3 is CASSEGALDTQYF. The CDR3 DNA sequence: TGTGCCAGCAGTGAAGGGGCTTTAGATACGCAGTATTTT. V gene TRBV6-1 combines with J gene TRBJ2-3; D is undetermined. This CDR3 is built from 13 residues. V shed 1 base and J shed 5 bases, with 7 bases lying between them. CDR1 is MNHNS, CDR2 SASEGT, per germline.

This clonotype occurred a few times. The rearrangement joins TRBV5-1 to TRBJ2-1; 11 bases are shared with TRBD2. V lost 4 bases to trimming and J lost 4 bases; unmatched junction nucleotides: 7. This CDR3 comprises 16 residues. Looked up from germline, CDR1 is SGHRS and CDR2 is YFSETQ. The CDR3 DNA reads TGCGCCAGCAGCGTTCCTGGACTAGCGGGTTACAATGAGCAGTTCTTC. Its translation is CASSVPGLAGYNEQFF.

The chain uses TRBV6-6 and TRBJ2-7; D remains ambiguous. The DNA end is more similar to TRBJ2-5, so the J call may be wrong. The CDR3 covers 11 residues. In germline, CDR1 is MNHNY, CDR2 SVGAGI (reference sequence). The chain's CDR3 is CASSDDWTQYF. As DNA, the CDR3 is TGTGCCAGCAGCGACGATTGGACCCAGTACTTC.

The chain couples TRBV10-1 to TRBJ2-3; 15 nucleotides align to TRBD2. With 6 bases clipped from V and 2 bases from J, the junction kept 9 bases outside the gene matches. The germline V gene has CDR1 WNHNN and CDR2 SYGVQD (reference sequence). The CDR3 extends over 18 amino acids. The CDR3 DNA reads TGCGCCAGCAGCCGCTATCGGACTAGCGGGAGGGACACAGATACGCAGTATTTT. Amino acids: CASSRYRTSGRDTDTQYF.

This clonotype was observed a few times. The rearrangement links TRBV5-1 to TRBJ2-7, with TRBD2 matching 9 bases. J gave up 3 bases and V 8 bases, and 9 bases lay outside the gene matches. This CDR3 contains 14 residues. Germline assignment: CDR1 SGHRS and CDR2 YFSETQ. DNA of the CDR3: TGCGCCAGTAGGCCCGGGACTAGCAGCTACGAGCAGTACTTC. This encodes CASRPGTSSYEQYF.

The V gene is TRBV25-1, the J gene TRBJ1-6; D gene ambiguous. The CDR3 is 16 residues long. CDR1 and CDR2 (germline): MGHDK, SYGVNS. V lost 1 base and J lost 4, with 11 bases in between. CDR3 DNA sequence: TGTGCCAGCAGTGAATTAGGGTCCGGGTATAATTCACCCCTCCACTTT. This sequence encodes CASSELGSGYNSPLHF. The entire variable domain, with the rest obtained from reference TRBV25-1 and TRBJ1-6, is as follows: EADIYQTPRYLVIGTGKKITLECSQTMGHDKMYWYQQDPGMELHLIHYSYGVNSTEKGDLSSESTVSRIRTEHFPLTLESARPSHTSQYLCASSELGSGYNSPLHFGNGTRLTVT.